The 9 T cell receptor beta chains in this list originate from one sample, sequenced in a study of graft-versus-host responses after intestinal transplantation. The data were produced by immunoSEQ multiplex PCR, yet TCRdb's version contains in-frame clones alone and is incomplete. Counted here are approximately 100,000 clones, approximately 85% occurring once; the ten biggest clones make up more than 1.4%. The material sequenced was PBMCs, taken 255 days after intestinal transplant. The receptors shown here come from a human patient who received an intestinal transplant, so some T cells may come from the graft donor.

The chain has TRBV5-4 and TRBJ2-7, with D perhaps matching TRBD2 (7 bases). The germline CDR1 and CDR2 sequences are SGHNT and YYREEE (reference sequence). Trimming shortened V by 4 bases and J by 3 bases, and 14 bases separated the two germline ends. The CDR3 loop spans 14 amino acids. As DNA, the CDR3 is TGTGCCAGCAGCGGCGAAAGGGGGGGCTACGAGCAGTACGTC. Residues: CASSGERGGYEQYV.

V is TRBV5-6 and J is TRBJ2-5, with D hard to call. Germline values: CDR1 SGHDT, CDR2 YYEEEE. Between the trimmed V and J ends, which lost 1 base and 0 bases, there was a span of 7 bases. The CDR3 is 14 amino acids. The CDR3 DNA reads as TGTGCCAGCAGCTTGAGACCAAACCAAGAGACCCAGTACTTC. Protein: CASSLRPNQETQYF. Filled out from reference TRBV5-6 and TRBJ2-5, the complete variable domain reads DAGVTQSPTHLIKTRGQQVTLRCSPKSGHDTVSWYQQALGQGPQFIFQYYEEEERQRGNFPDRFSGHQFPNYSSELNVNALLLGDSALYLCASSLRPNQETQYFGPGTRLLVL.

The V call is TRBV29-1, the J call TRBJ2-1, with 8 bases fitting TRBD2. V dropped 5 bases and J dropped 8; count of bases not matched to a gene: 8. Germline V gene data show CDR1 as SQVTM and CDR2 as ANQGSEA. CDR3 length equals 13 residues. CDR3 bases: TGCAGCGTTCGGGGGGGAGATGGGGATGAGCAGTTCTTC. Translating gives CSVRGGDGDEQFF.

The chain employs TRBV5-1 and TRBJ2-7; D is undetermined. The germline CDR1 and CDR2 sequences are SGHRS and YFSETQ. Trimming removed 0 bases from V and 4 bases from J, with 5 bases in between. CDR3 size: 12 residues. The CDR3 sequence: CASSLDGYEQYF. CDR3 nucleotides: TGCGCCAGCAGCTTGGACGGGTACGAGCAGTACTTC.

CDR3 residues: CASSLKSLRYQYF. In nucleotides, the CDR3 is TGTGCCAGCAGCTTGAAGTCCCTACGGTACCAGTACTTC. The chain joins TRBV5-6 to TRBJ2-7; D remains unclear. The germline V gene encodes CDR1 SGHDT and CDR2 YYEEEE. This CDR3 region has 13 residues. V dropped 1 base and J dropped 10 bases, with 15 bases sitting between them.

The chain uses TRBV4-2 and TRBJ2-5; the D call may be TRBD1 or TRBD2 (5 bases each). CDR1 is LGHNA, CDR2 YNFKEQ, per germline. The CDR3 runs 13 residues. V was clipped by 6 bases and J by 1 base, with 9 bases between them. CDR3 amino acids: CASSWGSQETQYF. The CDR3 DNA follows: TGTGCCAGCAGTTGGGGGTCCCAAGAGACCCAGTACTTC.

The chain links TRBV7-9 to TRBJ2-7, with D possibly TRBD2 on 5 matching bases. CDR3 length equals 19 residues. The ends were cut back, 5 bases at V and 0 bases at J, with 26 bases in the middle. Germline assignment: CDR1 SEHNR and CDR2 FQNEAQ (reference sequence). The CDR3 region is CASSLLPAYDGESSYEQYV. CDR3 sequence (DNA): TGTGCCAGCAGCCTCCTCCCTGCATACGACGGGGAGAGCTCCTACGAGCAGTACGTC.

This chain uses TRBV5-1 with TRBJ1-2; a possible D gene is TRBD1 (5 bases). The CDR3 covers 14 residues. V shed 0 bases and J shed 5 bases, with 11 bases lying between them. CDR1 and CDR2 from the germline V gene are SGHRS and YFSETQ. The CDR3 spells CASSLGDDPYGYTF. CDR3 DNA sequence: TGCGCCAGCAGCTTGGGGGACGACCCTTATGGCTACACCTTC.

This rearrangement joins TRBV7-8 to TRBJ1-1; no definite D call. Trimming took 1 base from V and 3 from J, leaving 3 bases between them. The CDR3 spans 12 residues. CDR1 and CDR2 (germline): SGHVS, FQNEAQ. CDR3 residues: CASSLGYTEAFF. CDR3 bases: TGTGCCAGCAGCTTAGGGTACACTGAAGCTTTCTTT.